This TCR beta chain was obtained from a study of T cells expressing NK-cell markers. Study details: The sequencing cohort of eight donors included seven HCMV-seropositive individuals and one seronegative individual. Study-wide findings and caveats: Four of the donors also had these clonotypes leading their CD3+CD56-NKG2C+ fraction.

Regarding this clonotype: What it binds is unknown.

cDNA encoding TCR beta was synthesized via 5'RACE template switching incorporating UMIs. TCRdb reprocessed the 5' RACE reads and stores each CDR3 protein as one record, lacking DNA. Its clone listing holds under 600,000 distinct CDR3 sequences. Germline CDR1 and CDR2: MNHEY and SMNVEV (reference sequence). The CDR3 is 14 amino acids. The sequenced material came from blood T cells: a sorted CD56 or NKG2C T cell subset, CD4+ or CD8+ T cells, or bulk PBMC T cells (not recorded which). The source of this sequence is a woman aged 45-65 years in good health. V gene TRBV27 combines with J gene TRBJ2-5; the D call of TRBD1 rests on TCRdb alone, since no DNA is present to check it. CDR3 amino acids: CASSYRTGMSTQYF.